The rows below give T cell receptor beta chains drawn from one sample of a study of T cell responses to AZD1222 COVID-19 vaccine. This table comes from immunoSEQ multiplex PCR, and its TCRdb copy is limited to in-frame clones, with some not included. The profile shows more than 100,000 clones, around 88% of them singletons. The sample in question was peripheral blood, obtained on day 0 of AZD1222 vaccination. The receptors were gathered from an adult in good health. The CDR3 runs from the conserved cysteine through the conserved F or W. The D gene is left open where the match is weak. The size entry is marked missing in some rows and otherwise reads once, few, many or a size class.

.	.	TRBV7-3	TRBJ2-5	CASSSGVGTQYF	TGTGCCAGCAGCTCGGGTGTCGGGACCCAGTACTTC
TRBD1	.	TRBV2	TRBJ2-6	CASRLGQGDFSGANVLTF	TGTGCCAGCAGACTCGGACAGGGGGATTTCTCTGGGGCCAACGTCCTGACTTTC
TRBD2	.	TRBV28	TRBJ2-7	CASSLYRGGSFEQYF	TGTGCCAGCAGTTTATACCGGGGGGGCTCGTTCGAGCAGTACTTC
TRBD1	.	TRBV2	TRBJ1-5	CASTGGQGVSPQHF	TGTGCCAGCACCGGCGGGCAGGGGGTTTCGCCCCAGCATTTT
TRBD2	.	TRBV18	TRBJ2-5	CASSQRQRGGQETQYF	TGTGCCAGCTCACAACGGCAGCGGGGGGGCCAGGAGACCCAGTACTTC
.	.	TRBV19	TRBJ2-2	CASSIWGVFGGGELFF	TGTGCCAGTAGTATTTGGGGGGTTTTTGGAGGCGGGGAGCTGTTTTTT
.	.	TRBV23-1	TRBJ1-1	CASSQSKGNTEAFF	TGCGCCAGCAGTCAATCGAAAGGGAACACTGAAGCTTTCTTT
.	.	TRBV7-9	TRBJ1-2	CASSLVAGNGYTF	TGTGCCAGCAGCTTAGTGGCAGGGAATGGCTACACCTTC
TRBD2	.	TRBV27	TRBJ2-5	CASSRTSGGAWETQYF	TGTGCCAGCAGTAGGACTAGCGGGGGGGCCTGGGAGACCCAGTACTTC
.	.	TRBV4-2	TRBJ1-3	CASSQVERLGGRNTIYF	TGTGCCAGCAGCCAAGTAGAAAGACTGGGAGGGAGAAACACCATATATTTT
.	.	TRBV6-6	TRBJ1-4	CASYKVGAPNEKLFF	TGTGCCAGCTACAAGGTGGGGGCCCCCAATGAAAAACTGTTTTTT
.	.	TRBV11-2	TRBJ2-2	CASSLEGGIGELFF	TGTGCCAGCAGCTTAGAGGGGGGTATCGGGGAGCTGTTTTTT
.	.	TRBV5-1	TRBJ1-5	CASSLDGSYSNQPQHF	TGCGCCAGCAGCTTGGATGGCTCCTATAGCAATCAGCCCCAGCATTTT
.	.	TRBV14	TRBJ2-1	CASSQGQGGVEQFF	TGTGCCAGCAGCCAAGGGCAGGGGGGGGTGGAGCAGTTCTTC
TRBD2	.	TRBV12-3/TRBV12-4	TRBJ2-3	CASSTQGGGALYF	TGTGCCAGCAGCACACAAGGCGGGGGGGCCTTGTATTTT
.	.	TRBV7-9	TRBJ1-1	CASSLGEGYEAFF	TGTGCCAGCAGCTTAGGCGAGGGCTATGAAGCTTTCTTT
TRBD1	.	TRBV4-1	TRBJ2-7	CASSLGTENYEQYF	TGCGCCAGCAGCCTAGGGACAGAAAATTACGAGCAGTACTTC
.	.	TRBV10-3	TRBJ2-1	CAISESTFGVYNEQFF	TGTGCCATCAGTGAGTCGACGTTTGGAGTTTACAATGAGCAGTTCTTC
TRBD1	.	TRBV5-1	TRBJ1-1	CASSLEGQGYTEAFF	TGCGCCAGCAGCTTGGAGGGACAGGGGTACACTGAAGCTTTCTTT
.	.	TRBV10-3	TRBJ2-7	CAISGGYEQYF	TGTGCCATCAGTGGGGGGTATGAGCAGTACTTC
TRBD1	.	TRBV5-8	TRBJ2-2	CASSLGQGAIGELFF	TGTGCCAGCAGCTTGGGACAGGGGGCGATCGGGGAGCTGTTTTTT
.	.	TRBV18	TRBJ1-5	CASSPRDTRVYSNQPQHF	TGTGCCAGCTCACCTCGGGACACGCGAGTCTATAGCAATCAGCCCCAGCATTTT
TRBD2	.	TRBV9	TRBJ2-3	CASSVSGGSGGTDTQYF	TGTGCCAGCAGCGTATCAGGAGGTAGCGGGGGGACAGATACGCAGTATTTT
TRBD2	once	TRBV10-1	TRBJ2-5	CASSESPSGGTLQETQYF	TGCGCCAGCAGTGAGTCACCTAGCGGGGGTACATTACAAGAGACCCAGTACTTC
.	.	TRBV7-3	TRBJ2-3	CASSPLAVSTDTQYF	TGTGCCAGCAGCCCATTAGCGGTTAGCACAGATACGCAGTATTTT
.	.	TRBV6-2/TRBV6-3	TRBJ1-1	CASSYRGGNTEAFF	TGTGCCAGCAGTTACCGGGGGGGTAACACTGAAGCTTTCTTT
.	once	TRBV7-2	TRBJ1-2	CASSFPYLQVNYGYTF	TGTGCCAGCAGCTTCCCCTACTTACAAGTTAACTATGGCTACACCTTC
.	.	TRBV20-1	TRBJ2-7	CSATTTYEQYF	TGCAGTGCTACGACGACCTACGAGCAGTACTTC
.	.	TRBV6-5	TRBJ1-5	CASSYGSYQPQHF	TGTGCCAGCAGTTATGGGTCTTATCAGCCCCAGCATTTT
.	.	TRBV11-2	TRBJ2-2	CASSLDYNTGELFF	TGTGCCAGCAGCCTCGACTACAACACCGGGGAGCTGTTTTTT
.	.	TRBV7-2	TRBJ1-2	CASSLGRGYGYTF	TGTGCCAGCAGCTTAGGCAGGGGATATGGCTACACCTTC
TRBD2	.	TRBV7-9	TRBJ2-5	CATRPRTSAQETQYF	TGTGCCACCCGCCCACGGACTAGCGCCCAAGAGACCCAGTACTTC
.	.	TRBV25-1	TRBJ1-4	CASNESTGSNEKLFF	TGTGCCAGCAATGAAAGTACAGGGAGTAATGAAAAACTGTTTTTT
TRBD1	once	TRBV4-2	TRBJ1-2	CASSQTGGANYGYTF	TGTGCCAGCAGCCAAACAGGGGGGGCTAACTATGGCTACACCTTC
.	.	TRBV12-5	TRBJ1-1	CASGNGGANTEAFF	TGTGCTAGTGGAAACGGGGGCGCGAACACTGAAGCTTTCTTT
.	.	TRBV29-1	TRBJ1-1	CSAPGGMNTEAFF	TGCAGCGCCCCCGGGGGCATGAACACTGAAGCTTTCTTT
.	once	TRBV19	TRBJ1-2	CASSIAQGRGYTF	TGTGCCAGTAGTATAGCGCAGGGTCGAGGCTACACCTTC
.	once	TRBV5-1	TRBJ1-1	CASSFFLTGSPEAFF	TGCGCCAGCAGCTTTTTCCTTACAGGGTCCCCTGAAGCTTTCTTT
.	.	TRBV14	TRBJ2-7	CASSQKGLRQYF	TGTGCCAGCAGCCAAAAGGGCCTGCGGCAGTACTTC
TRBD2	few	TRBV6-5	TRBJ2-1	CASRDGLGSYNEQFF	TGTGCCAGCAGGGATGGACTAGGATCCTACAATGAGCAGTTCTTC
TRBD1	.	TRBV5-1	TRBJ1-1	CASSLGETGDEAFF	TGCGCCAGCAGCTTGGGGGAAACAGGGGACGAAGCTTTCTTT
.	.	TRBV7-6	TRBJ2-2	CASSPPPGATNTGELFF	TGTGCCAGCAGCCCCCCCCCAGGGGCCACGAACACCGGGGAGCTGTTTTTT
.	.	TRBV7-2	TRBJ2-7	CASSPNGYEQYF	TGTGCCAGCAGCCCGAACGGCTACGAGCAGTACTTC
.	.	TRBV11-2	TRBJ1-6	CASSPRGGGSPLHF	TGTGCCAGCAGCCCCCGCGGCGGGGGTTCACCCCTCCACTTT
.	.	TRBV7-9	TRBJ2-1	CASSAMGAYNEQFF	TGTGCCAGCAGCGCCATGGGGGCCTACAATGAGCAGTTCTTC
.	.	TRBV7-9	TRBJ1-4	CASRFDRDNEKLFF	TGTGCCAGCAGATTCGACAGAGATAATGAAAAACTGTTTTTT